This TCR beta chain was recovered during a study of blood T cell repertoires in COVID-19. Overall study: Acute-phase and convalescent COVID-19 samples originated in the United States, Italy and Spain. In each case, the material was cDNA or gDNA derived from T cells, B-cell-depleted T cells, or PBMCs.

In the original workflow: Reference gene primer amplification yielded estimated nucleated cell counts. The assay was immunoSEQ multiplex PCR, and TCRdb's table has in-frame clones only and misses some. V and J calls plus clone size are reproduced from that table; the DNA served to infer D and trimming. The sample shows around 140,000 clones, 84% of them seen only once. The length of the CDR3 is 14 residues. Trimming left V 5 bases short and J 3 bases short, with 13 bases between. CDR1 SGHVS and CDR2 FQNEAQ come from the germline V gene. Sample: peripheral blood. The sequence came from a man aged 55 to 70 with active or convalescent COVID-19. The chain is built from TRBV7-8 and TRBJ1-1; weak D call: TRBD1 (5 bases). The CDR3 DNA is TGTGCCAGCAGCATTTCAGGGTTAGACACTGAAGCTTTCTTT. This sequence encodes CASSISGLDTEAFF.